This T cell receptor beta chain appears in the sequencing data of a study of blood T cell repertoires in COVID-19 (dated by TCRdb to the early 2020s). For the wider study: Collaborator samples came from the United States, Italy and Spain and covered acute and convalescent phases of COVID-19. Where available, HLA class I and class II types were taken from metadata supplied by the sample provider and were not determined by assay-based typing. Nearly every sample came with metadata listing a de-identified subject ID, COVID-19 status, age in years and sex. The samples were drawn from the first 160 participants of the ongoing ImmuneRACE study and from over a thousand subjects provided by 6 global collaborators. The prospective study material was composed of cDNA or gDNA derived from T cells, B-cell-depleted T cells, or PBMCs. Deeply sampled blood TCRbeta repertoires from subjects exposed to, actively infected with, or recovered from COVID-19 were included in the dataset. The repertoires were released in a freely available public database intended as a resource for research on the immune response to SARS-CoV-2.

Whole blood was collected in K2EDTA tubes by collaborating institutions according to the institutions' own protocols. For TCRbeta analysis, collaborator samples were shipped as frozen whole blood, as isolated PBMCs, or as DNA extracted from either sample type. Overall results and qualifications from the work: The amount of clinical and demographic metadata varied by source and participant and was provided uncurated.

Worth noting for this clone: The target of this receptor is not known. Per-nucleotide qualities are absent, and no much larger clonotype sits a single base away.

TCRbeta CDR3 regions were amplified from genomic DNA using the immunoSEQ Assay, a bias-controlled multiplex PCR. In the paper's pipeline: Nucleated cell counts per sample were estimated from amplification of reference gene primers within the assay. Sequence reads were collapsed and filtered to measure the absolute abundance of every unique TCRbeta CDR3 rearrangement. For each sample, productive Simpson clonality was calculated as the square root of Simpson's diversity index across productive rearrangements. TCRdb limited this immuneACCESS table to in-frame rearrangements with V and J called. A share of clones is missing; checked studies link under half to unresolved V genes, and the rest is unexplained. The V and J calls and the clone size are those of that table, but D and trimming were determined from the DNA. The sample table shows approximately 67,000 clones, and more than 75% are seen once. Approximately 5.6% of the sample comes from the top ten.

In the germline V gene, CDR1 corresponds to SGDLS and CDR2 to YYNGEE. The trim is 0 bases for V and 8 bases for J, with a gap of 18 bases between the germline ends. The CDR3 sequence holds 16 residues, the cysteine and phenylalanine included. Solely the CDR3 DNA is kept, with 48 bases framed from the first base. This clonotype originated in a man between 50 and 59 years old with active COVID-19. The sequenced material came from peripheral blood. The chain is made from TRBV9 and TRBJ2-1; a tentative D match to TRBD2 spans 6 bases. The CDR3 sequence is CASSVGRASSVHEQFF. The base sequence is TGTGCCAGCAGCGTAGGAAGGGCTTCTAGCGTCCATGAGCAGTTCTTC.